Here is one TCR beta chain with its context. The clone's antigen remains unknown. No base quality information exists; no much larger clone differs at one position. V gives up 2 bases and J gives up 2 bases, and the segment between their germline ends measures 9 bases. Via the germline V gene (reference sequence), CDR1 is DFQATT and CDR2 SNEGSKA. The CDR3 numbers 13 residues from cysteine through phenylalanine. Kept here is only the CDR3 DNA, which spans 39 bases and is read in frame from base 1. The data stem from a study of blood T cells in healthy people across ages (dated by TCRdb to between 2014 and 2016). In terms of the full investigation: In model experiments, roughly one uniquely barcoded TCR beta cDNA molecule per two T cells was captured by template switching. The study measured age-related changes in TCR beta repertoire diversity using deep sequencing normalized with unique cDNA molecular identifiers. Four age groups were formed from the donors: young (average 16 years), middle-aged (approximately 39), aged (roughly 59) and long-lived (around 82). Using the same blood draw, the study looked at two additional independent replicas of 1 million unique cDNA reads for two donors, one aged 18 to 29 and the other aged 80 or older.

What the research found in general, with its limitations: Since profiling was done on bulk unsorted PBMCs, naive and antigen-experienced compartments could not be conclusively compared. Estimates of total diversity based on one million sequenced T cells were considered lower bounds and underestimates. Compared with the aged group, the long-lived group had more naive CD4+ T cells, fewer expanded clones and increased TCR diversity, suggesting age selection. Observed TCR beta diversity correlated strongly with the percentage of naive T cells measured by flow cytometry. As age increased, observed TCR beta diversity per million T cells dropped in a roughly linear way, and a significant reduction was already evident by age around 41. Because donor CMV infection status was unknown, age-related changes in expanded clonotypes were potentially confounded.

Libraries were constructed by 5' RACE. Instrument used: Illumina HiSeq 2500. A second PCR of roughly 7 to 11 cycles was performed with a sample-barcoded 5' primer and a J-beta primer mix. Each TCR beta cDNA molecule received a unique molecular identifier from a template-switch 5' adaptor carrying 12 random nucleotides. Each sample yielded at least 3 million CDR3-containing paired-end reads. All of the RNA was converted into first-strand cDNA using the Mint cDNA synthesis kit, with a TRBC-specific oligonucleotide serving as the primer. Following uracil-DNA glycosylase treatment, a first 18-cycle PCR with universal primers M1SS and BC2_uni_R was performed on all cDNA. In the paper's pipeline: For normalization, 1 million high-quality reads were randomly selected from each sample, with every read carrying a distinct molecular identifier. Reads sharing molecular identifiers were discarded rather than binned into consensus sequences. MiTCR, with a Q25 quality threshold and the strictest error-elimination algorithm, was used for CDR3 identification, clonotype clustering and error correction. A nonparametric unseen species model with Euler transformation was used to estimate a lower bound on total TCR beta diversity. The public reads were quality trimmed at Q25 with fastp and then assembled into clones with MiXCR by TCRdb, keeping productive beta chains. When rows share a CDR3 protein, they turn into one entry using the most common DNA and genes. What appears here as the V and J calls and clone size reflects TCRdb's work, not the paper's. This sample lists 750,000 to 1,000,000 distinct CDR3 sequences; under 35% were detected once. In total, the top ten clones hold around 9.6% of the sample.

The 40 or so donors, aged about 6 to 100 years, were systemically healthy Caucasian individuals from Russia. Approximately 9 milliliters of peripheral blood were collected from each donor into EDTA-treated Vacutainer tubes. Ficoll-Paque density-gradient centrifugation was used to isolate PBMCs, with at least 6 million obtained per sample. Total RNA, at least 6 micrograms per sample, was extracted from PBMCs with Trizol reagent. For every donor, flow cytometry on a PBMC aliquot measured the percentage of naive CD45RAhigh/CD27high T cells. This sample also belongs to another study, concerning T cells of mothers and their children. In that second paper, the authors write: The donors were nine systemically healthy Caucasian individuals, made up of three mothers and their six children. cDNA synthesis used all of the extracted RNA, with approximately 1.6 ug of RNA in each 15 ul reaction. In the second PCR, sample barcodes and 2-4 random nucleotides were introduced via the M1S primer. Over 8 million TCR beta CDR3 reads were obtained for each mother, and around 2.7 million reads were obtained for each child. Thymic selection shapes the output of TCR recombination in a similar way in related and unrelated pairs, and inherited differences have a minor effect. Normalized repertoire overlap was always found to be slightly, but never significantly, higher in related mother-child pairs than in unrelated mother-child pairs. With a sensitivity of approximately 100 clones per million clonotypes, no persistent microchimeric T cell clones were detected. The study used deep NGS to compare TCR beta repertoires of mothers and children, seeking features distinguishing related mother-child pairs from unrelated individuals. On average, the children were around 11 +/- 4 years old, while the mothers were 40 +/- 4 years old. After adapter ligation was performed with NEBNext reagents, the libraries were sequenced on an Illumina HiSeq 2000 with 100+100 nt paired-end reads. To avoid cross-contamination, the mother libraries and the child libraries were prepared a month apart and sequenced in separate runs. Between roughly 450,000 and 2,000,000 distinct TCR beta clonotypes were identified per donor. Naive TCR beta clonotypes were estimated from low-frequency clonotypes matched to each donor's FACS-determined naive share, without sorting.

The sequence derives from a woman aged 40 to 50 in good health. The chain links TRBV20-1 with TRBJ1-2; no confident D gene assignment can be made. The sequencing sample was made of blood. The DNA reads TGCAGTGCTAGATCCGGGTCCAACTATGGCTACACCTTC. Protein translation: CSARSGSNYGYTF.